These 20 T cell receptor beta chains came from one sample sequenced in a study of tumor-infiltrating lymphocytes in primary liver carcinoma. Between about 20 and 30 mg of unsorted bulk tissue served as the source from which RNA and DNA were co-extracted. A primer matching the constant region was used to make TCR beta cDNA from 500 ng of total RNA. ARM-PCR, slightly modified, supplied the TCR beta libraries through three nested multiplex PCR rounds. TRBV1-TRBV30 forward primers paired with a C-beta reverse primer drove the first two PCR rounds, about 10 cycles each. MiXCR was run by TCRdb on the multiplex PCR reads, yielding one entry per CDR3 protein. The data hold about 59,000 distinct CDR3 sequences, with less than 85% observed a single time. Sequencing used liver tumor tissue from sampling region 2. Specified subset: tumor region T2, inferior pole. These receptors were taken from a man aged 40-55 years with primary liver carcinoma and hepatitis B virus infection.

This clonotype is a singleton in its sample. V and J are TRBV6-2 or TRBV6-3 and TRBJ2-1; 13 bases agree with TRBD2. The CDR3 totals 16 residues. V was pared by 6 bases and J by 6 bases, with 8 bases of the junction left unmatched. Germline values: CDR1 MNHEY, CDR2 SVGEGT. The CDR3 DNA sequence: TGTGCCAGCAGACTCAGGACTAGCGGGAGTACCAATGAGCAGTTCTTC. This translates into CASRLRTSGSTNEQFF.

This clonotype was counted a single time. An end of the junction differs from the germline gene, which may be a read error. The genes are TRBV29-1 and TRBJ2-7, with D possibly TRBD1 on 6 matching bases. The length of the CDR3 is 13 residues. Germline values: CDR1 SQVTM, CDR2 ANQGSEA. This CDR3 reads CGATGKASYEQYF. The CDR3 region has the DNA TGCGGCGCTACAGGGAAGGCCTCCTATGAGCAGTACTTC.

The chain is built from TRBV4-1 and TRBJ1-4, with D hard to call. The CDR3 consists of 14 residues. Trimming cost V 5 bases and J 7 bases, with 14 bases left between them. In germline, CDR1 is MGHRA, CDR2 YSYEKL. CDR3 sequence reads: CASSTVSRAEKLFF. As DNA, the CDR3 is TGCGCCAGCAGCACAGTCTCGAGGGCTGAAAAACTGTTTTTT.

Note on this clonotype: A much larger clonotype is one base distant, so this may be a read error. The chain carries TRBV6-1 and TRBJ1-1, with a tentative D call TRBD1 (6 bases). This CDR3 contains 14 residues. With 2 bases removed from V and 7 bases from J, the gap between germline ends came to 14 bases. CDR1 is MNHNS, CDR2 SASEGT, per germline. CDR3 in amino acids: CASSELSRGNEAFF. The DNA for the CDR3 is TGTGCCAGCAGTGAATTGAGCAGGGGAAATGAAGCTTTCTTT.

This chain connects TRBV11-2 to TRBJ2-1; 7 nucleotides agree with TRBD2. Per the germline V gene, CDR1 is SGHAT and CDR2 is FQNNGV. V was clipped by 1 base and J by 6 bases; unmatched bases: 0. CDR3 length: 13 residues. CDR3 sequence (DNA): TGTGCCAGCAGCTTAGGGACTAGCAATGAGCAGTTCTTC. It yields the protein CASSLGTSNEQFF.

Details on this clonotype: A much more abundant neighbour one base away suggests this may be a read error. The conserved closing phenylalanine or tryptophan is absent in this CDR3, likely reflecting a read error. The V gene is TRBV11-2, the J gene TRBJ2-6; 8 nucleotides agree with TRBD1. This CDR3 has 21 amino acids. Germline CDR1 is SGHAT and CDR2 is FQNNGV. Written as DNA, the CDR3 is TGTGCCAGCAGCATGGGGAGAGACAGGGGCATTTCCCTCTATGGGGCCAACCTCCTGACTTCC. Residues: CASSMGRDRGISLYGANLLTS.

This clonotype was found once. In this CDR3 the conserved last residue, phenylalanine or tryptophan, is missing, so a read error is likely. V gene TRBV10-3 combines with J gene TRBJ2-2; a possible D gene is TRBD1 (8 bases). The CDR3 runs 14 residues. CDR1 is ENHRY and CDR2 is SYGVKD in the germline V gene. This chain's CDR3 is CAIRERDDTGGLFS. As DNA, the CDR3 is TGTGCCATCAGGGAGCGGGACGACACAGGGGGGCTGTTTTCT.

About this clonotype: Given a much more abundant clone one base away, this may be a read error. This chain uses TRBV5-1 with TRBJ2-3, with TRBD1 matching over 7 bases. Germline CDR1 SGHRS, CDR2 YFSETQ. This CDR3 contains 16 residues. Here the CDR3 DNA reads TGCACCAGCAGCTTGGGCTCAGGGGGAGTTCCAGATACGCAGTATTTT. Encoded protein: CTSSLGSGGVPDTQYF. Based on the CDR3 plus reference TRBV5-1 and TRBJ2-3, the full variable domain is KAGVTQTPRYLIKTRGQQVTLSCSPISGHRSVSWYQQTPGQGLQFLFEYFSETQRNKGNFPGRFSGRQFSNSRSEMNVSTLELGDSALYLCTSSLGSGGVPDTQYFGPGTRLTVL.

For this clonotype: One end of the junction fails to match germline, which may point to a read error. V usage is TRBV6-1 and J usage is TRBJ1-5; tentatively, D is TRBD1 (6 bases). The CDR3 extends over 13 amino acids. Per the germline V gene, CDR1 is MNHNS and CDR2 is SASEGT. The CDR3 bases are TGTGCCAGCAGTGAAGGGGACAATCAGCCTCAGCATTTT. Translated, it gives CASSEGDNQPQHF.

This clonotype was seen just once. This CDR3 is CVRSGNGETQYF. CDR3 in DNA: TGTGTCAGGAGTGGGAATGGAGAGACCCAGTACTTC. The chain is built from TRBV6-2 or TRBV6-3 and TRBJ2-5, with D hard to call. CDR1 is MNHEY, CDR2 SVGEGT, per germline. The CDR3 spans 12 residues.

This clonotype occurred a few times. J is TRBJ2-3 and V is TRBV5-1, with 10 nucleotides matching TRBD1. Trimming at V came to 3 bases and at J to 0 bases, leaving 7 bases not matched to a gene. Per the germline V gene, CDR1 is SGHRS and CDR2 is YFSETQ. The CDR3 contains 17 residues. The CDR3 loop reads CASSSGQGGRSTDTQYF. The CDR3 DNA reads TGCGCCAGCAGCTCTGGACAGGGGGGCAGGAGCACAGATACGCAGTATTTT.

About this clonotype: A read error may explain this, as a much larger clone is one base away. The rearrangement joins TRBV12-3 or TRBV12-4 to TRBJ1-3, with TRBD1 matching 8 bases. This CDR3 is 14 amino acids long. The CDR3 nucleotides read TGTGCCAGCAGATCGACAGGGGACGGAAACGCCATATATTTT. As protein: CASRSTGDGNAIYF.

This clonotype was seen at least ten times. In DNA, the CDR3 is TGTGCCAGCAGTCATACTAGCGGGGTTTACACCGGGGAGCTGTTTTTT. This gives the protein CASSHTSGVYTGELFF. The rearrangement joins TRBV12-3 or TRBV12-4 to TRBJ2-2; 10 nucleotides align to TRBD2. V was pared by 5 bases and J by 3 bases, with 6 bases of the junction left unmatched. CDR3 length equals 16 residues.

A word on this clonotype: The germline gene is not matched at one end of the junction; a read error may be the cause. The chain employs TRBV11-1 and TRBJ2-7; 10 bases match TRBD2. In germline, CDR1 is SGHAT, CDR2 FQDESV (reference sequence). The CDR3 extends over 16 amino acids. The CDR3 loop reads CASGLVPSGSSYEQYF. As DNA, the CDR3 is TGTGCCAGCGGCTTGGTTCCTAGCGGGAGCTCCTACGAGCAGTACTTC.

About this clonotype itself: A much larger clone lies a single base off, so this may be a read error. The V and J genes are TRBV5-1 and TRBJ2-7, with 7 bases identical to TRBD2. CDR1 is SGHRS and CDR2 is YFSETQ in the germline V gene. This CDR3 spans 13 amino acids. In DNA form, the CDR3 reads TGCTCCAGCAGAGCGGGGAGCTCCTACGAGCAGTACTTC. Residues: CSSRAGSSYEQYF.

On this clonotype itself: The CDR3 ends on some other residue instead of the conserved phenylalanine or tryptophan, so this is likely a read error. The chain uses TRBV11-2 and TRBJ2-1; the D gene is possibly TRBD2 (5 bases). Germline CDR1 SGHAT, CDR2 FQNNGV. The V and J ends lost 8 bases and 12 bases respectively, with 17 bases between them. The CDR3 is 12 residues long. The CDR3: CASGSTGIAQFL. CDR3 coding DNA: TGTGCCAGCGGCTCGACCGGGATTGCGCAGTTCCTC.

Details on this clonotype: The junction departs from germline at one end; a sequencing error may be responsible. V and J are TRBV11-1 and TRBJ2-1; D is uncertain. The CDR3 loop spans 13 amino acids. Germline CDR1 reads SGHAT; CDR2 reads FQDESV (reference sequence). The CDR3 DNA follows: TGTGGCAGCAGCTCCTGTTTAGGCAATGAGCAGTTCTTC. Translating it yields CGSSSCLGNEQFF.

The V gene is TRBV14, the J gene TRBJ2-1; D may be TRBD2 (5 bases). CDR1 and CDR2 from the germline V gene are SGHDN and FVKESK. Trimming removed 6 bases at V and 5 bases at J, with 20 bases between. CDR3 length equals 16 residues. The CDR3 is CASSAVPGWINNEQFF. The DNA of the CDR3 is TGTGCCAGCAGTGCCGTACCGGGATGGATAAACAATGAGCAGTTCTTC.

On this clonotype: At one boundary the junction diverges from the germline segment, which might be a read error. V and J are TRBV29-1 and TRBJ2-3, with TRBD2 as a possible D gene (6 bases). The CDR3 length is 15 residues. Germline V gene sequence: CDR1 SQVTM, CDR2 ANQGSEA. In DNA form, the CDR3 reads TGTAGCGTTGAGGGCGGGGCCGGCGTCACGGATACGCAGTATTTT. It yields the protein CSVEGGAGVTDTQYF.

This clonotype was seen at least ten times. The gene calls are TRBV11-2 and TRBJ2-1; D is uncertain. This CDR3 spans 16 amino acids. The ends were cut back, 5 bases at V and 0 bases at J, with 14 bases in the middle. Germline V gene sequence: CDR1 SGHAT, CDR2 FQNNGV. The CDR3 loop is CASSPLRRSSYNEQFF. The CDR3 DNA is TGTGCCAGCAGCCCGCTTCGGCGGAGCTCCTACAATGAGCAGTTCTTC.